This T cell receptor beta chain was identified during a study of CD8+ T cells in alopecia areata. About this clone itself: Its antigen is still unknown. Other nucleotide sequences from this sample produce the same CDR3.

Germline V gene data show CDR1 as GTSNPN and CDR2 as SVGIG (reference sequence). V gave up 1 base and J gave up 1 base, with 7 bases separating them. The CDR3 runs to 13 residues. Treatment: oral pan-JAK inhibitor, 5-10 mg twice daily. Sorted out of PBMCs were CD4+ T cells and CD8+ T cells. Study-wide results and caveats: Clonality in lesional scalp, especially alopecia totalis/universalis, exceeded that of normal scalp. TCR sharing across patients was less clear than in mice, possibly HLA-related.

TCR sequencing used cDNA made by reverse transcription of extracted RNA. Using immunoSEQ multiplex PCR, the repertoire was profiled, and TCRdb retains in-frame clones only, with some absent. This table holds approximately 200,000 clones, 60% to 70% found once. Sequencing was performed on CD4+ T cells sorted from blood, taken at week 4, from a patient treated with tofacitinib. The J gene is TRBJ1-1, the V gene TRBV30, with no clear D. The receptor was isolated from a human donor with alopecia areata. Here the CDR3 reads CAWSGQANTEAFF. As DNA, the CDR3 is TGTGCCTGGAGTGGGCAGGCGAACACTGAAGCTTTCTTT.